This T cell receptor beta chain was observed in a study of PD-1 blockade in classical Hodgkin lymphoma. Study overall: Patients were infused with nivolumab 3 mg/kg every 2 weeks. Study-level findings and limits: Repertoire differences lack defined causes, possibly disease activity or prior therapy.

All the patients suffered relapse after autologous stem cell transplantation, and brentuximab vedotin exposure differed. The study recorded best responses of complete response, partial response or progressive disease. As concerns this clone: Its antigen remains unidentified.

The protocol was immunoSEQ multiplex PCR, while the TCRdb copy is restricted to in-frame clones and leaves out a portion. Counted here are around 100,000 clones, approximately 90% occurring once; the ten biggest clones make up 6.5% to 7.5%. Germline V gene data show CDR1 as LGHNT and CDR2 as FRNRAP. The V gene end was trimmed by 2 bases and the J gene end by 5 bases; junction bases not matched to a gene: 7. This CDR3 is 15 amino acids long. The TCR originated in a human donor with classical Hodgkin lymphoma. The sequencing here drew on peripheral blood mononuclear cells (PBMCs), taken before the second cycle of nivolumab. The chain couples TRBV12-5 to TRBJ1-1, with 8 bases identical to TRBD1. The CDR3 protein is CASGLPNRGGTEAFF. CDR3 nucleotides: TGTGCTAGTGGTTTGCCCAACAGGGGGGGGACTGAAGCTTTCTTT. The full variable domain, with the rest looked up from reference TRBV12-5 and TRBJ1-1, is DARVTQTPRHKVTEMGQEVTMRCQPILGHNTVFWYRQTMMQGLELLAYFRNRAPLDDSGMPKDRFSAEMPDATLATLKIQPSEPRDSAVYFCASGLPNRGGTEAFFGQGTRLTVV.